The clone carrying this T cell receptor beta chain was counted a few times. The data derive from a study of blood T cell repertoires in COVID-19. About the study: The samples span acute and convalescent COVID-19 from the United States, Italy and Spain. PBMCs, B-cell-depleted T cells, or T cells were the source of the cDNA or gDNA that made up the material.

Trimming left V 5 bases short and J 6 bases short, with 13 bases between. CDR1 is SNHLY and CDR2 is FYNNEI in the germline V gene. This CDR3 spans 13 amino acids. Original processing notes: From reference gene primer amplification, estimates of nucleated cell counts were derived. Generated by immunoSEQ multiplex PCR, the TCRdb table keeps only in-frame clones and is missing some. The V and J calls and clone size were taken over from that table, and D and trimming were inferred from the DNA. The sample has 70,000 to 80,000 clones; approximately 80% are singletons. What was sequenced was peripheral blood. The genes are TRBV2 and TRBJ1-2, with D unresolved. The receptor's source is a man in his fifties with acute or convalescent COVID-19. The CDR3 reads CASSREREDGYTF. The CDR3 DNA follows: TGTGCCAGCAGTAGGGAGAGAGAAGATGGCTACACCTTC. Variable domain in full (rest from reference TRBV2 and TRBJ1-2): EPEVTQTPSHQVTQMGQEVILRCVPISNHLYFYWYRQILGQKVEFLVSFYNNEISEKSEIFDDQFSVERPDGSNFTLKIRSTKLEDSAMYFCASSREREDGYTFGSGTRLTVV.